This T cell receptor (beta chain) comes out of a study of T cell clonotyping in hematopoietic cell transplantation. Study details: Recipients' pretransplant samples followed cytoreduction. Study-wide points: Recipient TCR diversity dropped after transplant; expanded clonotypes rose from day 30 to 180. Few recipient clonotypes overlapped donors; over 95% were de novo at given depth.

Germline V lookup: CDR1 MNHEY, CDR2 SMNVEV (reference sequence). V lost 5 bases and J lost 5, with 16 bases in between. This CDR3 contains 14 residues. Sequencing was performed with immunoSEQ multiplex PCR; in TCRdb, only in-frame clones are kept and a portion is missing. The table has about 27,000 clones, less than 75% seen once; the top ten hold roughly 6%. Regarding time point: recipient sample about 28 days before transplant, after cytoreduction. Blood collection times were about day -28 and days 30, 100, 180 posttransplant. Comment on this clone: Antigen: not known.

The clonotype originates from a man aged 45-65 years with myelodysplastic syndrome. Some clones in this sample may be carry-over from other donors' samples. The chain links TRBV27 to TRBJ2-7; tentative D call: TRBD2 (6 bases). The source material was peripheral blood mononuclear cells, sampled before stem cell transplant. The CDR3 coding sequence is TGTGCCAGCAGTCCCCTACTAGCTCCCCACGAGCAGTACTTC. Its protein is CASSPLLAPHEQYF.